The T cell receptor beta chain described here comes from a study of control samples from healthy donors and cancer patients. This CDR3 contains 13 residues. Trimming pared 2 bases from V and 8 bases from J, leaving 12 bases between. Germline values: CDR1 SEHNR, CDR2 FQNEAQ (reference sequence). Using immunoSEQ multiplex PCR, the repertoire was profiled, and TCRdb retains in-frame clones only, with some absent. This table has 46,000 or so clones, 90% to 95% appearing once. J is TRBJ1-2 and V is TRBV7-9; D uncertain. The sequenced sample was PBMCs. The receptor's source is a man aged 25-40 years with colorectal cancer. CDR3 coding DNA: TGTGCCAGCAGCTTAATAACCGCACAAGGCTACACCTTC. Translated: CASSLITAQGYTF.